This T cell receptor beta chain was found in a study of T cell changes during pregnancy in multiple sclerosis. Trimming shortened V by 4 bases and J by 2 bases, and 13 bases separated the two germline ends. In germline, CDR1 is SGDLS, CDR2 YYNGEE. The CDR3 contains 15 residues. Using immunoSEQ multiplex PCR, the repertoire was profiled, and TCRdb retains in-frame clones only, with some absent. The sample lists around 50,000 clones, roughly 93% seen once, with around 4% in the top ten. This clone was counted once. V is TRBV9 and J is TRBJ1-5; D is unresolved. Here the sequenced sample was CD8+ T cells from peripheral blood mononuclear cells, taken in the second trimester of pregnancy. The TCR was taken from a female donor with multiple sclerosis, enrolled in a pregnancy study. CDR3 coding DNA: TGTGCCAGCAGCCCCGATTTAGAAGGCAATCAGCCCCAGCATTTT. Protein sequence: CASSPDLEGNQPQHF.